This T cell receptor (beta chain) was observed in a study of cytomegalovirus exposure and HLA in healthy donors. Study-level findings and limits: Sequences of the TCR beta chain were said to predict the HLA-A and HLA-B alleles of most subjects accurately. A later analysis reportedly found fewer N-insertions in an Asian-associated ancestry cluster than the roughly 670-donor mean.

This clone was picked up many times. What it recognizes is unknown. The study ran its PCR with 60 Vbeta and 13 Jbeta primers. Libraries were prepared by immunoSEQ multiplex PCR; TCRdb keeps only in-frame clonotypes and omits some of them. The profile shows 150,000 to 200,000 clones, 84% of them singletons. Material for sequencing was PBMCs. This sequence originates from a girl aged 2 to 9 in good health and CMV-seropositive.

Here the CDR3 DNA reads TGTGCCAGCAGTGAACAGGGCCGATATGGCTACACCTTC. This encodes CASSEQGRYGYTF. The chain combines TRBV6-1 with TRBJ1-2; D may be TRBD1 (5 bases). CDR1 MNHNS and CDR2 SASEGT come from the germline V gene. The V gene lost 2 bases and the J gene lost 5 bases, with 9 bases spanning the gap. This CDR3 is 13 amino acids long.